These 21 T cell receptor beta chains originate from one sample sequenced in a study of shared clonotypes between healthy human individuals. Using immunoSEQ multiplex PCR, the repertoire was profiled, and TCRdb retains in-frame clones only, with some absent. The table includes around 700,000 clones, roughly 70% detected once. Material: memory CD4+ T cells sorted from blood. The subset here: CD45RA-negative fraction. All receptors come from a young woman in good health.

This clone was observed a single time. The rearrangement uses TRBV14 and TRBJ2-1; 11 nucleotides align to TRBD2. V lost 3 bases to trimming and J lost 10 bases; unmatched junction nucleotides: 11. CDR3 length: 16 residues. Germline CDR1 SGHDN, CDR2 FVKESK. The CDR3, as DNA: TGTGCCAGCAGCCATTATAGGGCTAGCGGGAGGTTCGAGCAGTTCTTC. Translated: CASSHYRASGRFEQFF.

The V call is TRBV19, the J call TRBJ2-1; TRBD2 aligns across 11 bases. The CDR3 extends over 16 amino acids. Germline CDR1 LNHDA, CDR2 SQIVND (reference sequence). With 0 bases clipped from V and 5 bases from J, the junction kept 3 bases outside the gene matches. In DNA form, the CDR3 reads TGTGCCAGTAGTATAGACCAACTAGCGGGAGACAATGAGCAGTTCTTC. It yields the protein CASSIDQLAGDNEQFF.

The table lists this clone with a count of one. The chain joins TRBV30 to TRBJ2-7; 9 nucleotides line up with TRBD1. The CDR3 spans 13 residues. Germline V CDR1 and CDR2: GTSNPN, SVGIG (reference sequence). Unmatched junction bases numbered 7, after V lost 4 bases and J lost 6 bases. The CDR3 bases are TGTGCCTGGATTCCGGGACAGGGTATCGAGCAGTACTTC. It translates to CAWIPGQGIEQYF.

In its sample, this clone was seen once. CDR3 sequence (DNA): TGCAGCGTTGGGTCAAGAGGCGTAGGAGAGACCCAGTACTTC. Translating gives CSVGSRGVGETQYF. The chain carries TRBV29-1 and TRBJ2-5; D remains ambiguous. The germline gives CDR1 SQVTM, CDR2 ANQGSEA. CDR3 length: 14 amino acids. With 4 bases removed from V and 4 bases from J, the gap between germline ends came to 16 bases.

The chain recombines TRBV25-1 with TRBJ2-1, with 7 bases aligning to TRBD1. The junction had 8 bases not matched to a gene; V was cut back by 4 bases and J by 2 bases. CDR3 length: 16 residues. The germline V gene encodes CDR1 MGHDK and CDR2 SYGVNS. CDR3 residues: CASSVIRDRTYNEQFF. CDR3 DNA sequence: TGTGCCAGCAGTGTAATCCGGGACAGAACCTACAATGAGCAGTTCTTC.

This clone was counted a single time. This chain joins TRBV5-4 and TRBJ2-3; 11 nucleotides align to TRBD2. V was pared by 0 bases and J by 1 base, with 1 base of the junction left unmatched. CDR3 length equals 16 residues. Germline V gene lookup returns CDR1 SGHNT and CDR2 YYREEE (reference sequence). CDR3 DNA: TGTGCCAGCAGCTTGGTGGGACTAGCGGGCACAGATACGCAGTATTTT. Protein product: CASSLVGLAGTDTQYF.

This chain connects TRBV11-3 to TRBJ2-3, with TRBD1 matching 7 bases. The CDR3 is made up of 16 amino acids. Germline trimming cut 4 bases from V and 0 bases from J; bases unmatched to any gene: 7. Germline CDR1 reads SGHNT; CDR2 reads YENEEA. The CDR3 loop is CASSSNHRGSTDTQYF. CDR3 nucleotide sequence: TGTGCCAGCAGCTCAAACCACAGGGGTAGCACAGATACGCAGTATTTT.

The CDR3 DNA reads as TGTGCCAGCAGCAAAGTGAGGACAACCACCTATGGCTACACCTTC. It encodes CASSKVRTTTYGYTF. V is TRBV21-1 and J is TRBJ1-2; whether TRBD1, the table's D call, matches the DNA was not checked. TRBV21-1 is flagged as a pseudogene. The CDR3 extends over 15 amino acids.

The J gene is TRBJ1-1, the V gene TRBV25-1; D possibly corresponds to TRBD1 (5 bases). The V end lost 7 bases, the J end lost 4 bases, and 19 bases lay between the germline ends. CDR3 length: 15 residues. Germline CDR1 and CDR2: MGHDK and SYGVNS. This CDR3 reads CASTPPTGEGTEAFF. In DNA form, the CDR3 reads TGTGCCAGCACTCCGCCGACGGGGGAGGGCACTGAAGCTTTCTTT.

The chain recombines TRBV2 with TRBJ2-3, with D hard to call. Germline V CDR1 and CDR2: SNHLY, FYNNEI. V lost 4 bases and J lost 0, with 8 bases in between. The CDR3 totals 14 residues. CDR3 sequence (DNA): TGTGCCAGCAGTGGGCTGCTAAGCACAGATACGCAGTATTTT. Protein sequence: CASSGLLSTDTQYF.

The DNA of the CDR3 is TGTGCCAGCAGTGATTCCTCCCAACAGGGGGTCAATCAGCCCCAGCATTTT. Protein: CASSDSSQQGVNQPQHF. The chain uses TRBV25-1 and TRBJ1-5, with 8 nucleotides matching TRBD1. Germline V lookup: CDR1 MGHDK, CDR2 SYGVNS. The CDR3 sequence is 17 residues long. J gave up 3 bases and V 3 bases, and 10 bases lay outside the gene matches.

The sample holds a few counts of this clone. The CDR3 DNA reads TGTGCCATCAGTGACAGGACGGGACAGGGTCGTGAAAAACTGTTTTTT. Translation gives CAISDRTGQGREKLFF. The chain has TRBV10-3 and TRBJ1-4; 9 nucleotides align to TRBD1. This CDR3 is built from 16 residues. The V gene's germline CDR1 is ENHRY and CDR2 SYGVKD. The junction had 9 bases not matched to a gene; V was cut back by 3 bases and J by 7 bases.

Of note for this clone: The sample has other DNA sequences that encode this CDR3 too. The J gene is TRBJ1-1, the V gene TRBV7-7; D remains ambiguous. This CDR3 spans 13 amino acids. V lost 5 bases and J 0 bases, leaving 7 bases between the germline ends. Germline CDR1 reads SSHAT; CDR2 reads FNYEAQ (reference sequence). This CDR3 reads CASSPAVNTEAFF. CDR3 bases: TGTGCCAGCAGCCCGGCCGTGAACACTGAAGCTTTCTTT.

V and J are TRBV15 and TRBJ2-3; D is ambiguous. The CDR3 length is 15 residues. The V gene's germline CDR1 is LNHNV and CDR2 YYDKDF (reference sequence). V dropped 1 base and J dropped 2 bases, with 10 bases sitting between them. The CDR3 coding sequence is TGTGCCACCAGCAGAGTTTCCCACGACACAGATACGCAGTATTTT. Translating gives CATSRVSHDTDTQYF.

V and J are TRBV28 and TRBJ2-1; TRBD1 aligns across 8 bases. The CDR3 is 16 residues long. The trim removed 1 base at V and 4 bases at J, leaving 6 bases unmatched. Germline CDR1 reads MDHEN; CDR2 reads SYDVKM. The chain's CDR3 is CASSLLGTGKYNEQFF. The DNA of the CDR3 is TGTGCCAGCAGTTTATTGGGGACAGGAAAATACAATGAGCAGTTCTTC. The whole variable domain, filled in from reference TRBV28 and TRBJ2-1, reads DVKVTQSSRYLVKRTGEKVFLECVQDMDHENMFWYRQDPGLGLRLIYFSYDVKMKEKGDIPEGYSVSREKKERFSLILESASTNQTSMYLCASSLLGTGKYNEQFFGPGTRLTVL.

V and J are TRBV10-3 and TRBJ1-1; 8 positions agree with TRBD1. Looked up from germline, CDR1 is ENHRY and CDR2 is SYGVKD. This CDR3 is 15 amino acids long. Germline trimming cut 3 bases from V and 1 base from J; bases unmatched to any gene: 4. CDR3 DNA: TGTGCCATCAGTGACAGGGGGCGAGGGAACACTGAAGCTTTCTTT. This sequence encodes CAISDRGRGNTEAFF.

This clone came up many times. CDR3 amino acids: CASSGVSSGAFDEQFF. CDR3 DNA: TGTGCCAGCAGTGGGGTCTCTAGCGGGGCCTTCGATGAGCAGTTCTTC. The chain joins TRBV2 to TRBJ2-1; 9 bases are shared with TRBD2. The V and J ends lost 4 bases and 8 bases, in that order; junction bases with no gene match: 12. The CDR3 contains 16 residues. Germline lookup yields CDR1 SNHLY and CDR2 FYNNEI.

The chain combines TRBV6-6 with TRBJ1-5; D is undetermined. Germline CDR1 MNHNY, CDR2 SVGAGI (reference sequence). CDR3 length: 15 residues. V was clipped by 4 bases and J by 2 bases, with 12 bases between them. This CDR3 is CASSSSDSRNQPQHF. In DNA form, the CDR3 reads TGTGCCAGCAGTTCGAGCGACTCCCGCAATCAGCCCCAGCATTTT.

The chain recombines TRBV9 with TRBJ2-5; D gene unclear. The V gene's germline CDR1 is SGDLS and CDR2 YYNGEE. V was trimmed by 3 bases and J by 0 bases, leaving 9 bases between them. The CDR3 covers 14 residues. The CDR3 protein is CASSASSYQETQYF. The CDR3 DNA reads TGTGCCAGCAGCGCGAGCTCGTACCAAGAGACCCAGTACTTC.

The chain recombines TRBV4-1 with TRBJ2-2, with 9 bases that match TRBD2. Germline trimming cut 4 bases from V and 2 bases from J; bases unmatched to any gene: 11. Germline CDR1 and CDR2: MGHRA and YSYEKL. CDR3 length equals 18 residues. CDR3 nucleotides: TGCGCCAGCAGCCCACACGCGACTAGCGGAGATAACACCGGGGAGCTGTTTTTT. Translation gives CASSPHATSGDNTGELFF.

The J gene is TRBJ1-2, the V gene TRBV4-1; the D is unclear. V dropped 0 bases and J dropped 4 bases, with 6 bases sitting between them. Germline V lookup: CDR1 MGHRA, CDR2 YSYEKL. The CDR3 extends over 13 amino acids. The CDR3 DNA reads TGCGCCAGCAGCCAAGATGCCCGCTATGGCTACACCTTC. Encoded protein: CASSQDARYGYTF.